This is a list of T cell receptor delta chains from one sample in a study of Vδ1+ human thymocytes. TCRdb used CATT to re-call clones from the multiplex PCR reads. The sample includes about 53,000 delta-chain clones, roughly 16% of them seen just once. What was sequenced was Vdelta1+ gamma-delta thymocytes from the thymus. These TCRs come from a girl in the first two years of life who had congenital heart surgery. Each CDR3 is given with its conserved first and last residue. The order of the fields is V gene, clone size, D gene, J gene, CDR3 DNA, CDR3 protein. D genes are given only for firm matches. A row's size may be missing; if present it is once, few, many or a size class.

TRDV2	NA	TRDD3	TRDJ1	TGTGCCTGTGACACCCTACTTCCTACTAGCCTGCATGGGGGATACGTGGATAAACTCATCTTT	CACDTLLPTSLHGGYVDKLIF
TRDV1	few	TRDD2	TRDJ1	TGTGCTCTTGGGGTCCTCCTTCCTCCTGAACCCTACACCGATAAACTCATCTTT	CALGVLLPPEPYTDKLIF
TRDV2	many	NA	TRDJ1	TGTGCCTGTGACACCGCTGGGGTTGTGGGTTACACCGATAAACTCATCTTT	CACDTAGVVGYTDKLIF
TRDV1	NA	TRDD2	TRDJ1	TGTGCTCTTGGGGCACCCCTTCCTACCCGTCGCAAATACTGGGGATCCGATAAACTCATCTTT	CALGAPLPTRRKYWGSDKLIF
TRDV2	NA	TRDD3	TRDJ1	TGTGCCTGTGCTGGGGGATACCCCTATATATCCGATAAACTCATCTTT	CACAGGYPYISDKLIF
TRDV2	NA	TRDD3	TRDJ1	TGTGCCTGTGACACCGAGGTATTCATACTGGGGGATACGCGGCACACCGATAAACTCATATTT	CACDTEVFILGDTRHTDKLIF
TRDV2	few	TRDD3	TRDJ1	TGTGCCTGTGACAAACTTGAGGGGTCAAACTGGGGGAAATCGTACACCGATAAACTCATCTTT	CACDKLEGSNWGKSYTDKLIF
TRDV1	NA	NA	TRDJ1	TGTGCTCTTGGGGAATTGTATTTCTCCCCGCGGCGAAGGTACACCGATAAACTCATCTTT	CALGELYFSPRRRYTDKLIF
TRDV1	NA	NA	TRDJ1	TGTGCTCTTGGGACACCCTTCGGCGGGCCTGGATCTACCGATAAACTCATCTTT	CALGTPFGGPGSTDKLIF
TRDV1	few	TRDD3	TRDJ1	TGTGCTCTTGGGGAACTGCCTACTGGGGTGTACACCGATAAACTCATCTTT	CALGELPTGVYTDKLIF
TRDV1	NA	NA	TRDJ1	TGTGCTCTTGGGAACCCTTCTTCCGACATACCCGATAAACTCATCTTT	CALGNPSSDIPDKLIF